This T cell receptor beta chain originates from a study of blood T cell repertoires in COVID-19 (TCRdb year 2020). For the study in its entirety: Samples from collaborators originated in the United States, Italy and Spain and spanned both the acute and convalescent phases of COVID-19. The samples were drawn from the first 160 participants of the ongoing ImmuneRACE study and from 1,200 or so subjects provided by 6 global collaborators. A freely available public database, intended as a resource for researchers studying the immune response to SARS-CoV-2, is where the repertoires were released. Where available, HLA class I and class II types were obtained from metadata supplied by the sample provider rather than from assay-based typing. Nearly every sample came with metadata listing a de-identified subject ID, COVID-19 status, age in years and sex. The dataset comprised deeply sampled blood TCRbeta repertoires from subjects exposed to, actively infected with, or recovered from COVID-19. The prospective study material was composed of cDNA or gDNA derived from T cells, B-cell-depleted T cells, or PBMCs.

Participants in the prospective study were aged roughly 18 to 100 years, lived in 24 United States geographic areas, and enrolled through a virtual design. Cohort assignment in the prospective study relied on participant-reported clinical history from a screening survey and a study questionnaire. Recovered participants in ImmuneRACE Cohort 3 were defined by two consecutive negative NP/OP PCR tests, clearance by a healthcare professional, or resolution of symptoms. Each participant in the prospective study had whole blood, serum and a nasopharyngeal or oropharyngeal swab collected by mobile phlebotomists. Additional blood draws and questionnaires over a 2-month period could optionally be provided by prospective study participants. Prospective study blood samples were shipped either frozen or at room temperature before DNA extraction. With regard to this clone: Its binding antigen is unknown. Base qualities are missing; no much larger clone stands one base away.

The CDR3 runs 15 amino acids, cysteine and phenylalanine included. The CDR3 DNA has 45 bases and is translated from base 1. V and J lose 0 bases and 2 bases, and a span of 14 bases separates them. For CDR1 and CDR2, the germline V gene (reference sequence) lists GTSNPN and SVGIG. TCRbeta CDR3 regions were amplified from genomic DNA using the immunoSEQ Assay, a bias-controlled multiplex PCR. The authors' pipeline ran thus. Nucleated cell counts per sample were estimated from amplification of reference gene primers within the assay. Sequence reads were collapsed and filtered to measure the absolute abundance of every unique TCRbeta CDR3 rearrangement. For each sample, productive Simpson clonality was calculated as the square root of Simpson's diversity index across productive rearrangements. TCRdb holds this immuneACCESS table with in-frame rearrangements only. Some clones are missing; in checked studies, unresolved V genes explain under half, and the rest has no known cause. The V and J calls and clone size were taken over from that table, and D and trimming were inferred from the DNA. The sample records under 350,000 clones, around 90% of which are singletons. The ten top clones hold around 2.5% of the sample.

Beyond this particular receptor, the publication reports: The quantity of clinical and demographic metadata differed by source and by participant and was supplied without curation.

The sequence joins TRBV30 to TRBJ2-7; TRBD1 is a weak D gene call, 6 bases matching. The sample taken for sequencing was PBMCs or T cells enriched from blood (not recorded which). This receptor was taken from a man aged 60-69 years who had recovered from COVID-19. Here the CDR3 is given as CAWSVRDNLPYEQYF. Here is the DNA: TGTGCCTGGAGTGTAAGGGACAACCTCCCCTACGAGCAGTACTTC.